This is a list of T cell receptor beta chains from one sample in a study of identical twins. MiXCR was run by TCRdb on the 5' RACE reads, yielding one entry per CDR3 protein. The sample includes about 190,000 distinct CDR3 sequences, roughly 15% of them seen just once. Another study also made use of these data, one on T cells expressing NK-cell markers.

The specimen sequenced was CD8+ T cells sorted from blood. The receptors were sampled from a woman aged 18-30 years in good health. Both conserved end residues are trimmed from each CDR3. Fields, in order: J gene, V gene, CDR3 protein.

TRBJ2-5	TRBV6-1	ASSGSGGYQETQY
TRBJ1-2	TRBV7-9	ASNQGPTNYGYT
TRBJ2-7	TRBV10-3	ALRGRTGEQY
TRBJ1-5	TRBV7-9	ASSSDRVTNQPQH
TRBJ2-7	TRBV29-1	SVENRGNSYERY
TRBJ2-2	TRBV29-1	SVESGRITGELF
TRBJ2-3	TRBV7-2	ASDPGTPYTDTQY
TRBJ2-1	TRBV27	ASSSAGRASTGEQF
TRBJ2-5	TRBV5-6	ASSLGQETQY
TRBJ2-7	TRBV3-1	ASSLISGQFYEQY
TRBJ1-2	TRBV10-1	ASSFHYGYT
TRBJ2-1	TRBV9	ASSVTGGQYNEQF
TRBJ2-1	TRBV11-2	ASSLKGRGTSGNNEQF
TRBJ2-1	TRBV7-9	ASSPTSGLGVGEQF